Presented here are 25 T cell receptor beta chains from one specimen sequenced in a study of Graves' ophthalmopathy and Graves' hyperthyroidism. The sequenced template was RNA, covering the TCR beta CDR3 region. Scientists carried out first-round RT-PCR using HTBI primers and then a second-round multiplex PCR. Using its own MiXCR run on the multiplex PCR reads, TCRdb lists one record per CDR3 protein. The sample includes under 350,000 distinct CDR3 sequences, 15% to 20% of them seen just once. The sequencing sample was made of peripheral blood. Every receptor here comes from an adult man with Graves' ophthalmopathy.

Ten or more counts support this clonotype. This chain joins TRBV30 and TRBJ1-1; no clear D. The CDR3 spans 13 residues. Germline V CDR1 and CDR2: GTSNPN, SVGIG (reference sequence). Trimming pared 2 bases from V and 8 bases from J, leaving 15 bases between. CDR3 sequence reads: CAWSPDPRAEAFF. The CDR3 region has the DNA TGTGCCTGGAGTCCCGACCCACGAGCAGAAGCTTTCTTT. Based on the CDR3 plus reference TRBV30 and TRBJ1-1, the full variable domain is SQTIHQWPATLVQPVGSPLSLECTVEGTSNPNLYWYRQAAGRGLQLLFYSVGIGQISSEVPQNLSASRPQDRQFILSSKKLLLSDSGFYLCAWSPDPRAEAFFGQGTRLTVV.

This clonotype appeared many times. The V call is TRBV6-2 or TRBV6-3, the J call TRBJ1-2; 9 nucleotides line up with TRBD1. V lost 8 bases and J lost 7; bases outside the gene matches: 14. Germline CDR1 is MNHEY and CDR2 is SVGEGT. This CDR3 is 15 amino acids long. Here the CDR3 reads CASVGPTGGVGGYTF. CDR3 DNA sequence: TGTGCCAGCGTGGGGCCTACAGGGGGCGTCGGTGGCTACACCTTC.

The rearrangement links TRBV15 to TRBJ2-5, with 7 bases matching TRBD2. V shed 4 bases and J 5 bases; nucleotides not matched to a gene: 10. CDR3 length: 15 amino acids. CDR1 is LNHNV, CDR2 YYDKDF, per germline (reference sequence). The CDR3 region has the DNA TGTGCCACCAGCAATGGGGAGGGGAGTCGGGAGACCCAGTACTTC. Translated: CATSNGEGSRETQYF.

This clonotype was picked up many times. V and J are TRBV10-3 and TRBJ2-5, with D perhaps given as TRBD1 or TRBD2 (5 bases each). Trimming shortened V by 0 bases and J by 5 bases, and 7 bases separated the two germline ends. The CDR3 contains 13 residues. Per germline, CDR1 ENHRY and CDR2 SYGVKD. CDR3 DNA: TGTGCCATCAGTGAGTCCAGGGAGGAGACCCAGTACTTC. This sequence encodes CAISESREETQYF.

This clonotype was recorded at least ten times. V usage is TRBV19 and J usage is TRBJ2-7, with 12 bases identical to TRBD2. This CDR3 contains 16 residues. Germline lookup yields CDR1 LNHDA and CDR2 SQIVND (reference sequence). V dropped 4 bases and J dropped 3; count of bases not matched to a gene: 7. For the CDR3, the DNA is TGTGCCAGTAGTAACCCCGGACTAGCGGGGATCTACGAGCAGTACTTC. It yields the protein CASSNPGLAGIYEQYF.

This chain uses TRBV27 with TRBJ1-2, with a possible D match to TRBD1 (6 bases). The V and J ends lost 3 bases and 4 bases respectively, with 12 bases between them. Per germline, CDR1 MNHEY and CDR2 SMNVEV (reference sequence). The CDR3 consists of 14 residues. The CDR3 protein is CASSFGGQGYGYTF. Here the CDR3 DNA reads TGTGCCAGCAGTTTCGGGGGACAAGGCTATGGCTACACCTTC.

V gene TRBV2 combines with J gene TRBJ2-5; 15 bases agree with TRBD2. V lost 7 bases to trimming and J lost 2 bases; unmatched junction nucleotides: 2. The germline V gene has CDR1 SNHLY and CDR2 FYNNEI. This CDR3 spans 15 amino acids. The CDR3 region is CASTGLAGGQETQYF. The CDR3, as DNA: TGTGCCAGCACCGGACTAGCGGGAGGGCAAGAGACCCAGTACTTC.

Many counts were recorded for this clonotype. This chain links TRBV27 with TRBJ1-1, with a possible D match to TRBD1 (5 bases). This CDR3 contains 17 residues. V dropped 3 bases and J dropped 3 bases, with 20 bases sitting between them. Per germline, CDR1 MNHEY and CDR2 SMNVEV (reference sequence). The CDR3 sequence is CASSFSGGSTLDTEAFF. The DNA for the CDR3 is TGTGCCAGCAGTTTTTCCGGGGGATCAACACTAGACACTGAAGCTTTCTTT.

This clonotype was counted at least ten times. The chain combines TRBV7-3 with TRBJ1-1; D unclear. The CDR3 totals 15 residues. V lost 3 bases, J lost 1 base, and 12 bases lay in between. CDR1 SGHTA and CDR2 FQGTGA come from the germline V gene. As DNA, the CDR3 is TGTGCCAGCAGCTTCCGGGGTGGGGAGAACACTGAAGCTTTCTTT. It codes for CASSFRGGENTEAFF. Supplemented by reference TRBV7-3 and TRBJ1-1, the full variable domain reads GAGVSQTPSNKVTEKGKYVELRCDPISGHTALYWYRQSLGQGPEFLIYFQGTGAADDSGLPNDRFFAVRPEGSVSTLKIQRTERGDSAVYLCASSFRGGENTEAFFGQGTRLTVV.

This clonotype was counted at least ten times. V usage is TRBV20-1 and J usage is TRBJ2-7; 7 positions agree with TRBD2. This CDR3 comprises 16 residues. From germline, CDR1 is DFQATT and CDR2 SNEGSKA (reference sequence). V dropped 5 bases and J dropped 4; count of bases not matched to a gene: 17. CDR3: CSARPLRGGGGYEQYF. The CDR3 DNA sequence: TGCAGTGCTCGCCCCTTACGTGGGGGGGGGGGTTACGAGCAGTACTTC.

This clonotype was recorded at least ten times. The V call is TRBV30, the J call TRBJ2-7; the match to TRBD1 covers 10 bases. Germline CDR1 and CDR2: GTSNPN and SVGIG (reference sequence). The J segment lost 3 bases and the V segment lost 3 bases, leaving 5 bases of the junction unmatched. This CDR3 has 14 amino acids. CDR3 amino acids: CAWSAGTGDYEQYF. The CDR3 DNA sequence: TGTGCCTGGAGCGCCGGGACAGGGGACTACGAGCAGTACTTC.

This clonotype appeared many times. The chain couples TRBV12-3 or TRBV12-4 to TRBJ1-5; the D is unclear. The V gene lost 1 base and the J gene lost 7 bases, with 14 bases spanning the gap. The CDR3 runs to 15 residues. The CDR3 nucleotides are TGTGCCAGCAGTTTAGAGCCGCCGGCGGGACAGCCCCAGCATTTT. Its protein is CASSLEPPAGQPQHF.

The CDR3 bases are TGTGCCAGCAGCTTAGGTCCCGGTGCAGGGCCGAACACTGAAGCTTTCTTT. It is translated as CASSLGPGAGPNTEAFF. The chain couples TRBV11-2 to TRBJ1-1; weak D call: TRBD1 (5 bases). V was pared by 1 base and J by 1 base, with 16 bases between. Germline assignment: CDR1 SGHAT and CDR2 FQNNGV. The CDR3 has 17 residues.

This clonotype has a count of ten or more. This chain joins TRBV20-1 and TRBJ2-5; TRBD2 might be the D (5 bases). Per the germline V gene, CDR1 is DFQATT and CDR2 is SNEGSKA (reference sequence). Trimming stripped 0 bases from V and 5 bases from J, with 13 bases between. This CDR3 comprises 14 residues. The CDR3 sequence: CSARDVGGGETQYF. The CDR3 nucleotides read TGCAGTGCTAGAGATGTGGGCGGCGGGGAGACCCAGTACTTC.

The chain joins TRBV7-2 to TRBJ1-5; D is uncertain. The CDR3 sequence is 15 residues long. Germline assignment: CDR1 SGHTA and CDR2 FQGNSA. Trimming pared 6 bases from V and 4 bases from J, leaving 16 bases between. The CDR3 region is CASSLRQGPNQPQHF. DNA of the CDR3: TGTGCCAGCAGTTTGCGACAAGGCCCTAATCAGCCCCAGCATTTT.

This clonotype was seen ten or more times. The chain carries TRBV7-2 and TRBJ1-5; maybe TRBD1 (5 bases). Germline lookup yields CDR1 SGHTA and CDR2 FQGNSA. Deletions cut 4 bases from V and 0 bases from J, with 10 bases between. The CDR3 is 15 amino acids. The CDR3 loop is CASSSPGSSNQPQHF. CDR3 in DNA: TGTGCCAGCAGCTCACCAGGGTCTAGCAATCAGCCCCAGCATTTT.

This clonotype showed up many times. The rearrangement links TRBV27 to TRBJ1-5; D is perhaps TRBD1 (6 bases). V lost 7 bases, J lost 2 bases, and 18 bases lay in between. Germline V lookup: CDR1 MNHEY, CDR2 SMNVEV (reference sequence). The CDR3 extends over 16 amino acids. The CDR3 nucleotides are TGTGCCAGCATGGCCGGGGGCGCAAGGGGCAATCAGCCCCAGCATTTT. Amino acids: CASMAGGARGNQPQHF.

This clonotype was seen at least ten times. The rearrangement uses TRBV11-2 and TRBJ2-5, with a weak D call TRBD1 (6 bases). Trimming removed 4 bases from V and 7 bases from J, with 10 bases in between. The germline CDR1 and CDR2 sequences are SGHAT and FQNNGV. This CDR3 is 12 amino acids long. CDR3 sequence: CASSSDSGTQYF. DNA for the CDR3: TGTGCCAGCAGCTCGGACAGTGGGACCCAGTACTTC.

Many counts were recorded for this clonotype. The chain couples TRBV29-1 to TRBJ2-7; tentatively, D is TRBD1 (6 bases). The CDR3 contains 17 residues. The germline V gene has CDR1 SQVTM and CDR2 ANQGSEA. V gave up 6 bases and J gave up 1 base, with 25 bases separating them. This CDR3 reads CSVELPVLQGESYEQYF. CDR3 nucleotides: TGCAGCGTCGAACTCCCCGTATTACAGGGAGAATCCTACGAGCAGTACTTC.

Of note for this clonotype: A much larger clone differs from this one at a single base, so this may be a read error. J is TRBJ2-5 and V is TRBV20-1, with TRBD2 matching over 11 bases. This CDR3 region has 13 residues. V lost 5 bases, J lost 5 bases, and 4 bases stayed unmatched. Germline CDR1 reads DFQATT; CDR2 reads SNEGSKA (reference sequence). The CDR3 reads CSAPRTSGETQYF. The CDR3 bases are TGCAGTGCTCCTAGGACTAGCGGGGAGACCCAGTACTTC.

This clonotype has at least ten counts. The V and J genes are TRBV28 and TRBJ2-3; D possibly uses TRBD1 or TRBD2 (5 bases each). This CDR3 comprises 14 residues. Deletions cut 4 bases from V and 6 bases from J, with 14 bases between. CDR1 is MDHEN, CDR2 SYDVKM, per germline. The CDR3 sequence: CASSYVREYDTQYF. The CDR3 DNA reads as TGTGCCAGCAGTTATGTCAGGGAGTATGATACGCAGTATTTT.

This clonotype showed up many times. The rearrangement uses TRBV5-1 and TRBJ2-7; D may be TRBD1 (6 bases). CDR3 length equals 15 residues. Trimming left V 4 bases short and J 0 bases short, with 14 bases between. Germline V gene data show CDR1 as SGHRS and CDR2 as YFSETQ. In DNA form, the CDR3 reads TGCGCCAGCAGCAGAACGGGACACAGCTCCTACGAGCAGTACTTC. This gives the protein CASSRTGHSSYEQYF.

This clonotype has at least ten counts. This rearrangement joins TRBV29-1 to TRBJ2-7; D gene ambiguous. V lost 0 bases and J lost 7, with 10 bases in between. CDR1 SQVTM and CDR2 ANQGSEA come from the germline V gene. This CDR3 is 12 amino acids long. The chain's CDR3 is CSVEDMSREQYF. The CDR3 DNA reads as TGCAGCGTTGAAGATATGTCGAGGGAGCAGTACTTC.

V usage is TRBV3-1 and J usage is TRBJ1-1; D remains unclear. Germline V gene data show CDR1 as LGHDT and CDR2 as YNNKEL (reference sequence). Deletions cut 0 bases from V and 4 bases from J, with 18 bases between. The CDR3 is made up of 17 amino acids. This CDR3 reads CASSQDPLKGGVTEAFF. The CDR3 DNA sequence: TGTGCCAGCAGCCAAGATCCCCTAAAGGGAGGTGTCACTGAAGCTTTCTTT. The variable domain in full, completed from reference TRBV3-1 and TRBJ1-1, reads DTAVSQTPKYLVTQMGNDKSIKCEQNLGHDTMYWYKQDSKKFLKIMFSYNNKELIINETVPNRFSPKSPDKAHLNLHINSLELGDSAVYFCASSQDPLKGGVTEAFFGQGTRLTVV.

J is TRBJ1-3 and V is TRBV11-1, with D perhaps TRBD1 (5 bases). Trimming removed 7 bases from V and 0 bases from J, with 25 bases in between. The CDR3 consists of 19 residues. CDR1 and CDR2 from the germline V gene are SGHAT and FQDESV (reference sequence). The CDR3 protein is CASIRGDSRGSSSGNTIYF. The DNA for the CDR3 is TGTGCCAGCATCCGAGGAGACAGCAGAGGATCGAGCTCTGGAAACACCATATATTTT.